A single sample is the source of the 14 T cell receptor beta chains below, sequenced in a study of T-cell memory formation after mild COVID-19. TCRdb ran MiXCR on the 5' RACE reads and lists one entry per CDR3 protein. This sample yields roughly 350,000 distinct CDR3 sequences, of which under 25% are seen a single time; around 13% belongs to the top ten. Sequenced material: PBMCs or a T cell subset sorted from them (not recorded which). The receptors shown here come from an adult woman who had mild COVID-19 (a few samples of this study predate the infection). Cell type and time point are not known.

This chain connects TRBV12-3 or TRBV12-4 to TRBJ2-7; possibly TRBD1 for D (5 bases). This CDR3 has 16 residues. V was shortened by 6 bases and J by 3 bases, with 21 bases between the two germline ends. The CDR3 DNA follows: TGTGCCAGCAGCACAAACTTCAGGGCCATAGACTACGAGCAGTACTTC. It yields the protein CASSTNFRAIDYEQYF.

CDR3 DNA sequence: TGTGCCAGTAGTAGCGTCGCAGGGGAAACCTACGAGCAGTACTTC. This sequence encodes CASSSVAGETYEQYF. The chain links TRBV19 to TRBJ2-7; D might be TRBD1 (6 bases). V was trimmed by 4 bases and J by 2 bases, leaving 15 bases between them. The CDR3 is 15 amino acids. CDR1 and CDR2 from the germline V gene are LNHDA and SQIVND (reference sequence).

This clonotype was seen a few times. The chain is built from TRBV12-3 or TRBV12-4 and TRBJ1-2; perhaps TRBD1 as D (6 bases). The V gene lost 1 base and the J gene lost 5 bases, with 17 bases spanning the gap. CDR3 length: 16 amino acids. The CDR3 region has the DNA TGTGCCAGCAGTTTAGGGGGGCCGATCGAAAATTATGGCTACACCTTC. Translation: CASSLGGPIENYGYTF.

Many counts were recorded for this clonotype. V is TRBV4-2 and J is TRBJ2-1, with 10 bases matching TRBD2. The J segment lost 7 bases and the V segment lost 4 bases, leaving 10 bases of the junction unmatched. The CDR3 sequence is 16 residues long. Germline V gene lookup returns CDR1 LGHNA and CDR2 YNFKEQ. CDR3 residues: CASSPGASGSGNEQFF. The CDR3 coding sequence is TGTGCCAGCAGCCCTGGGGCTAGCGGGAGTGGAAATGAGCAGTTCTTC.

The genes are TRBV7-2 and TRBJ2-2, with TRBD2 identical over 7 bases. The CDR3 has 18 amino acids. The germline V gene encodes CDR1 SGHTA and CDR2 FQGNSA. The junction had 12 bases not matched to a gene; V was cut back by 1 base and J by 4 bases. This CDR3 is CASSLVGAGAPGTGELFF. In nucleotides, the CDR3 is TGTGCCAGCAGCTTAGTAGGGGCGGGAGCACCAGGCACCGGGGAGCTGTTTTTT.

This clonotype showed up many times. The rearrangement links TRBV7-8 to TRBJ2-1, with D unclear. The CDR3 covers 16 residues. The ends were cut back, 7 bases at V and 0 bases at J, with 16 bases in the middle. From germline, CDR1 is SGHVS and CDR2 FQNEAQ. The CDR3 protein is CASTHVRGRSYNEQFF. For the CDR3, the DNA is TGTGCCAGCACTCATGTGCGCGGTCGCTCCTACAATGAGCAGTTCTTC.

This chain connects TRBV24-1 to TRBJ1-2; 8 nucleotides agree with TRBD1. From germline, CDR1 is KGHDR and CDR2 SFDVKD. V lost 4 bases and J lost 4; bases outside the gene matches: 7. This CDR3 contains 15 residues. This chain's CDR3 is CATSDNRGNSYGYTF. The DNA of the CDR3 is TGTGCCACCAGTGACAACAGGGGGAACTCCTATGGCTACACCTTC.

The chain is built from TRBV6-5 and TRBJ2-2; 8 bases are shared with TRBD1. Germline lookup yields CDR1 MNHEY and CDR2 SVGAGI. The CDR3 spans 14 residues. The V gene end was trimmed by 7 bases and the J gene end by 3 bases; junction bases not matched to a gene: 4. The CDR3 sequence is CASKTGAYTGELFF. The CDR3 DNA reads as TGTGCCAGCAAGACAGGGGCCTACACCGGGGAGCTGTTTTTT.

This clonotype was detected a few times. The rearrangement links TRBV4-1 to TRBJ1-5, with D possibly matching TRBD1 (6 bases). The ends were cut back, 0 bases at V and 5 bases at J, with 11 bases in the middle. The V gene's germline CDR1 is MGHRA and CDR2 YSYEKL. There are 15 residues in the CDR3. Here the CDR3 reads CASSQEYEGDQPQHF. In DNA, the CDR3 is TGCGCCAGCAGCCAAGAGTATGAGGGGGATCAGCCCCAGCATTTT.

The CDR3 nucleotides read TGTGCCAGCAGCCAAGATATCATGATCGAGACCCAGTACTTC. Its protein is CASSQDIMIETQYF. The rearrangement uses TRBV3-1 and TRBJ2-5; no clear D. V lost 0 bases and J 5 bases, leaving 10 bases between the germline ends. The CDR3 has 14 amino acids. From germline, CDR1 is LGHDT and CDR2 YNNKEL (reference sequence).

The chain uses TRBV6-2 or TRBV6-3 and TRBJ2-5; tentatively, D is TRBD2 (5 bases). Germline V gene data show CDR1 as MNHEY and CDR2 as SVGEGT. The CDR3 covers 14 residues. The V and J ends lost 2 bases and 3 bases respectively, with 10 bases between them. The CDR3 region is CASSYDSEEETQYF. The CDR3 nucleotides read TGTGCCAGCAGTTACGATAGCGAGGAAGAGACCCAGTACTTC.

This clonotype came up many times. The chain combines TRBV10-3 with TRBJ2-7; D not certain. Germline V gives CDR1 ENHRY, CDR2 SYGVKD. The germline V and J ends were trimmed by 3 bases and 6 bases, with 9 bases remaining between them. The CDR3 loop spans 12 amino acids. CDR3 bases: TGTGCCATCAGTGAAGGTGGATCCGAGCAGTACTTC. Translated: CAISEGGSEQYF.

This clonotype was detected only a few times. This sequence joins TRBV27 and TRBJ2-3; D is undetermined. CDR3 length: 16 amino acids. Per germline, CDR1 MNHEY and CDR2 SMNVEV (reference sequence). The V gene lost 3 bases and the J gene lost 1 base, with 14 bases spanning the gap. CDR3 coding DNA: TGTGCCAGCAGTTTTGTGACGGAGACGGGCACAGATACGCAGTATTTT. Translation gives CASSFVTETGTDTQYF.

The chain recombines TRBV6-2 or TRBV6-3 with TRBJ2-7; D may match TRBD1 or TRBD2 (5 bases each). This CDR3 region has 15 residues. V lost 6 bases to trimming and J lost 3 bases, with 18 bases between them. Germline assignment: CDR1 MNHEY and CDR2 SVGEGT. CDR3 bases: TGTGCCAGCAGATTGGGGGAAAAAGGATACTACGAGCAGTACTTC. This sequence encodes CASRLGEKGYYEQYF.